This T cell receptor beta chain derives from a study of identical twins (dated by TCRdb to about 2016). About the investigation overall: TCR alpha and beta repertoires from monozygotic twins, unrelated adults of various ages and cord blood were deep-sequenced to test whether fetal clonotypes persist. To rule out contamination, the twin experiments were replicated at different times with different library preparation protocols.

The library relied on 5' RACE. The sequencing machine was an Illumina HiSeq 2000. Template switching added a universal primer binding site, and the final cDNA carried a unique molecular identifier that allowed TCR cDNA molecules to be counted accurately. First-strand cDNA for TCR alpha and beta chains was synthesized from specific primers in the conserved constant-segment region. To control for contamination, every cDNA library carried two barcodes: a SMART-Mk sample barcode plus Illumina barcodes. TruSeq adapter sequences along with Illumina sample barcodes were introduced in two successive PCR steps. The TCR alpha and beta cDNA libraries were sequenced on the Illumina HiSeq platform using custom primers. Per the source publication's procedure: MiGEC processed the raw reads to extract unique molecular identifiers, while MiXCR was used to determine the CDR3 positions. For each individual, recombination models were inferred using an EM algorithm with the repgenHMM and IGoR tools. Shared clonotypes were analyzed with the tcR package in R, and sharing was normalized by the product of cloneset sizes. To study raw recombination free of thymic and clonal selection effects, out-of-frame nonproductive sequences were analyzed. TCRdb's own reprocessing of the public reads used fastp at Q25 and MiXCR and kept productive beta chains. Every distinct CDR3 protein forms one entry, paired with its most common genes and DNA. The V and J calls follow TCRdb's processing rather than the paper's. Counted in this sample were about 490,000 distinct CDR3 sequences; 13% to 15% of them appeared once. The top ten constitute roughly 0.46% of the sample.

The investigation overall reported the following: Invariant T cells such as MAIT and iNKT could partly confound zero-insertion analyses, although diverse VJ usage argued against such confounding for most clonotypes. Because the same donors could not be followed over many years, conclusions were based on cross-sectional statistical analysis. In beta out-of-frame sequences, excess twin sharing was weaker, because having fewer shared sequences lowered the signal-to-noise ratio. In monozygotic twins, recombination models systematically underestimated out-of-frame TCR alpha sharing, but the models matched the sharing seen between unrelated individuals. Compared with coincidental sharing between unrelated individuals, out-of-frame TCR alpha sequences shared between twins showed an excess of sequences with low generation probability. Fewer insertions were carried by abundant cord blood beta clonotypes; a weaker similar trend was observed in young adult naive repertoires, while no such trend was observed in memory repertoires.

All donors were healthy Caucasians. Three pairs of female monozygotic twins, all aged 18 to 29 years, were included in the twin cohort. Positive isolation kits from Invitrogen were used to isolate CD4+ and CD8+ T cell populations. Trimming removed 4 bases from V and 4 bases from J, leaving 20 bases between the germline ends. Its CDR3 holds 16 amino acids, cysteine through phenylalanine. CDR3 DNA is the only sequence kept; it has 48 bases, read in frame from the first base. In the germline V gene (reference sequence), CDR1 corresponds to SEHNR and CDR2 to FQNEAQ. In regard to this clonotype: The antigen it binds to is not known. No quality values exist for individual bases; no much larger clone is one base distant.

These data were also reused for a study on yellow fever vaccine responses in identical twins. The second paper further reports: According to the authors, in identical twins the way T cells responded to vaccination appeared partly convergent and partly personalized. The study precisely tracked vaccine-responding T cell clones in identical twins.

Material: CD4+ T cells sorted from blood. This chain joins TRBV7-9 to TRBJ2-7, with the D segment possibly TRBD1 or TRBD2, each aligning over 6 bases. This receptor was identified in a woman between 18 and 29 years old in good health. The DNA sequence reads TGTGCCAGCAGCTATGCGAGGGGGGACGGACTATACGAGCAGTACTTC. The encoded protein is CASSYARGDGLYEQYF.